The clone carrying this T cell receptor (beta chain) was recorded a few times. The data were taken from a study of T-cell reconstitution after alpha-beta-depleted transplantation in children. The V gene lost 4 bases and the J gene lost 7 bases, with 22 bases spanning the gap. The CDR3 spans 17 residues. The germline CDR1 and CDR2 sequences are LNHDA and SQIVND (reference sequence). A library of TCRbeta sequences, prepared with unique molecular identifiers, was generated. TCRdb re-called the PCR reads through MiXCR, storing one row per CDR3 protein. This sample has under 350,000 distinct CDR3 sequences, with almost 10% found just once.

This clonotype originated in a human donor who donated a stem cell graft to a child with SCID. The chain is built from TRBV19 and TRBJ2-2; perhaps TRBD1 as D (6 bases). The input for sequencing was PBMCs from the stem cell graft donor, taken from the stem cell graft. CDR3 nucleotides: TGTGCCAGTAGTACGATCCACAGGGTACGCCAACACGGGGAGCTGTTTTTT. Translating gives CASSTIHRVRQHGELFF.